One sample yielded the 8 T cell receptor beta chains listed below, sequenced in a study of shared clonotypes between healthy human individuals. Produced via immunoSEQ multiplex PCR; TCRdb's table is partial and in-frame only. The table records about 490,000 clones, about 82% of them present only once. The specimen was PBMCs. These receptors came from a woman aged 35 to 49 in good health. Some clones in this sample may be carry-over from other donors' samples.

Many counts were recorded for this clone. The chain combines TRBV4-1 with TRBJ1-3, with D maybe TRBD1 (6 bases). This CDR3 has 15 residues. V was clipped by 0 bases and J by 4 bases, with 10 bases between them. Germline-derived CDR1 and CDR2 are MGHRA and YSYEKL. The CDR3 nucleotides are TGCGCCAGCAGCCAAGATTGGGGGGCAGGAAACACCATATATTTT. As protein: CASSQDWGAGNTIYF.

The chain carries TRBV6-1 and TRBJ2-6, with D perhaps given as TRBD1 or TRBD2 (6 bases each). Between the trimmed V and J ends, which lost 4 bases and 5 bases, there was a span of 15 bases. Germline CDR1 and CDR2: MNHNS and SASEGT. This CDR3 comprises 16 residues. This chain's CDR3 is CASSGGAQVRANVLTF. The CDR3 DNA sequence: TGTGCCAGCAGTGGGGGGGCGCAAGTTAGGGCCAACGTCCTGACTTTC.

V usage is TRBV9 and J usage is TRBJ1-4; D is unclear. Trimming stripped 0 bases from V and 6 bases from J, with 12 bases between. The CDR3 is 15 amino acids. Germline CDR1 is SGDLS and CDR2 is YYNGEE. The CDR3 sequence is CASSVGRRADEKLFF. The DNA for the CDR3 is TGTGCCAGCAGCGTAGGACGTAGGGCCGATGAAAAACTGTTTTTT.

DNA for the CDR3: TGTGCCAGCAGCCCAAGCGGGAGGGCCTACAATGAGCAGTTCTTC. Its protein is CASSPSGRAYNEQFF. This chain uses TRBV7-3 with TRBJ2-1; TRBD2 matches at 10 bases. This CDR3 has 15 residues. Germline V gene data show CDR1 as SGHTA and CDR2 as FQGTGA. The V and J ends lost 5 bases and 2 bases, in that order; junction bases with no gene match: 3.

CDR3 protein: CASRLRQGRSTDTQYF. In nucleotides, the CDR3 is TGTGCCAGCAGATTGAGACAGGGGAGGTCGACAGATACGCAGTATTTT. This chain joins TRBV21-1 and TRBJ2-3; the D call in the table, TRBD1, was not verified against the DNA. TRBV21-1 is an annotated pseudogene. The CDR3 runs to 16 residues.

The chain uses TRBV25-1 and TRBJ1-4, with TRBD1 matching 7 bases. The CDR3 runs to 15 residues. CDR1 is MGHDK and CDR2 is SYGVNS in the germline V gene. V shed 5 bases, J shed 8 bases, and the junction held 11 bases outside the gene matches. This chain's CDR3 is CASSKQGGGEEKLFF. The CDR3, as DNA: TGTGCCAGCAGTAAACAGGGAGGGGGCGAAGAAAAACTGTTTTTT.

The J gene is TRBJ2-1, the V gene TRBV27; D not certain. CDR1 MNHEY and CDR2 SMNVEV come from the germline V gene (reference sequence). The CDR3 contains 14 residues. Trimming removed 4 bases at V and 4 bases at J, with 11 bases between. This CDR3 is CASSYTPGYNEQFF. The DNA for the CDR3 is TGTGCCAGCAGTTACACTCCCGGATACAATGAGCAGTTCTTC.

V usage is TRBV25-1 and J usage is TRBJ1-4; D is unclear. Germline CDR1 MGHDK, CDR2 SYGVNS. This CDR3 contains 13 residues. With 8 bases removed from V and 0 bases from J, the gap between germline ends came to 7 bases. This CDR3 reads CASRRSTNEKLFF. The CDR3 DNA follows: TGTGCCAGCCGCCGATCAACTAATGAAAAACTGTTTTTT.